Below are 6 T cell receptor beta chains sequenced from a single sample in a study of T cell repertoires in cytomegalovirus infection. TCRdb analysed the reads with MiXCR anew, one entry per CDR3 protein. The sample yields under 850,000 distinct CDR3 sequences, approximately 34% seen once. The specimen sequenced was PBMCs. Source of these receptors: a human donor in good health (CMV status not recorded). Some clones in this sample may be carry-over from other donors' samples.

The table lists this clonotype with a count of one. The CDR3 coding sequence is TGCAGTGCTAGAGTCCAGCTCCAAGAGACCCAGTACTTC. Protein product: CSARVQLQETQYF. The rearrangement links TRBV20-1 to TRBJ2-5; D unclear. Germline loops: CDR1 DFQATT, CDR2 SNEGSKA (reference sequence). The CDR3 contains 13 residues. The V end was cut by 1 base, the J end by 1 base, with 7 bases between.

This clonotype has a handful of counts. The chain carries TRBV7-9 and TRBJ2-3; no clear D. This CDR3 contains 14 residues. V lost 1 base and J 5 bases, leaving 10 bases between the germline ends. Germline V gene data show CDR1 as SEHNR and CDR2 as FQNEAQ (reference sequence). In DNA, the CDR3 is TGTGCCAGCAGCTTAGGAACAGAAGAAGATACGCAGTATTTT. The encoded protein is CASSLGTEEDTQYF. The full variable domain, its missing parts supplied by reference TRBV7-9 and TRBJ2-3, is DTGVSQNPRHKITKRGQNVTFRCDPISEHNRLYWYRQTLGQGPEFLTYFQNEAQLEKSRLLSDRFSAERPKGSFSTLEIQRTEQGDSAMYLCASSLGTEEDTQYFGPGTRLTVL.

The V and J genes are TRBV24-1 and TRBJ2-1; 11 positions agree with TRBD2. From germline, CDR1 is KGHDR and CDR2 SFDVKD. The ends lost 5 bases at V and 1 base at J; junction bases unmatched: 3. CDR3 length: 16 residues. The CDR3: CATSVAGGGSYNEQFF. The DNA for the CDR3 is TGTGCCACCAGTGTAGCGGGAGGGGGTTCCTACAATGAGCAGTTCTTC.

This clonotype was recorded many times. This chain links TRBV7-8 with TRBJ2-3, with a weak D call TRBD2 (6 bases). The V and J ends lost 5 bases and 11 bases respectively, with 14 bases between them. The CDR3 sequence is 12 residues long. The germline gives CDR1 SGHVS, CDR2 FQNEAQ. CDR3 nucleotide sequence: TGTGCCAGCAGCCCCTTTCCCGGGGGGCAGTATTTT. Protein product: CASSPFPGGQYF. Drawing the rest from reference TRBV7-8 and TRBJ2-3, the complete variable domain is GAGVSQSPRYKVAKRGQDVALRCDPISGHVSLFWYQQALGQGPEFLTYFQNEAQLDKSGLPSDRFFAERPEGSVSTLKIQRTQQEDSAVYLCASSPFPGGQYFGPGTRLTVL.

This clonotype has ten or more counts. The chain uses TRBV7-8 and TRBJ2-7; the D is unclear. The CDR3 covers 13 residues. Per germline, CDR1 SGHVS and CDR2 FQNEAQ. V shed 1 base and J shed 3 bases, with 7 bases lying between them. The CDR3 DNA is TGTGCCAGCAGCTTAGAACGGTACTACGAGCAGTACTTC. Its protein product is CASSLERYYEQYF.

V and J are TRBV27 and TRBJ2-5; 7 nucleotides align to TRBD1. This CDR3 has 12 residues. Germline V gene data show CDR1 as MNHEY and CDR2 as SMNVEV (reference sequence). Trimming removed 7 bases from V and 5 bases from J; junction bases left unmatched: 4. The CDR3 here is CASTGQEETQYF. Written as DNA, the CDR3 is TGTGCCAGCACCGGACAGGAGGAGACCCAGTACTTC.